This T cell receptor (beta chain) came from a study of blood T cells in healthy people across ages. Isolated PBMCs totaled at least 6 million in each sample. Combining a sample-barcoded 5' primer with a J-beta primer mix, a second PCR ran for roughly 7 to 12 cycles. One entry per CDR3 protein results from TCRdb running MiXCR on the 5' RACE reads. The repertoire includes around 1,700,000 distinct CDR3 sequences, about 30% of them detected once, and around 7.7% sits in the top ten. This clonotype was detected once. A much larger clonotype is one base distant, so this may be a read error. Germline V CDR1 and CDR2: MNHNY, SVGAGI (reference sequence). The length of the CDR3 is 14 residues.

The sequence derives from a woman aged 25 to 39 in good health. The chain carries TRBV6-6 and TRBJ1-2; D unresolved. Sample: blood. This chain's CDR3 is CASSTPQITYGHTF. CDR3 bases: TGTGCCAGCAGTACCCCTCAGATCACCTATGGCCACACCTTC.